These T cell receptor beta chains were read from a single sample in a study of shared T cell receptors in the human thymus. Measured with immunoSEQ multiplex PCR; TCRdb has only the in-frame clones, and not every one. The sample contains approximately 730,000 clones, 80% to 90% of which appear only once. This sample also belongs to another study, concerning human thymus T cells.

Sequencing was done on a sample of thymocytes. These receptors were taken from a girl in the first two years of life with a congenital heart defect. Each CDR3 is given with its conserved first and last residue. A D gene is named only where the DNA matches it firmly. Expanded clones get a size class; other rows say once, few or many, or leave the size out.

D	J	length	V	size	CDR3	DNA
TRBD1	TRBJ1-5	18	TRBV6-1	.	CASSEGSRTGGCNQPQHF	TGTGCCAGCAGTGAAGGTTCTCGGACAGGGGGTTGTAATCAGCCCCAGCATTTT
.	TRBJ1-1	15	TRBV15	.	CATSRGTRPNTEAFF	TGTGCCACCAGCAGAGGGACACGACCCAACACTGAAGCTTTCTTT
.	TRBJ1-4	17	TRBV11-1	.	CASSQHRGGAGPKGLFF	TGTGCCAGCAGCCAACATCGGGGGGGCGCGGGACCGAAGGGACTGTTTTTT
.	TRBJ1-2	13	TRBV5-6	few	CASRVLANYGYTF	TGTGCCAGCAGGGTACTCGCTAACTATGGCTACACCTTC
TRBD1	TRBJ2-7	15	TRBV5-6	.	CASSITGARSYEQYF	TGTGCCAGCAGCATCACAGGGGCGCGGTCTTACGAGCAGTACTTC
TRBD1	TRBJ1-1	15	TRBV7-9	.	CASSPHRTGGEIAFF	TGTGCCAGCAGCCCCCATAGGACAGGGGGGGAAATCGCTTTCTTT
.	TRBJ2-2	13	TRBV29-1	.	CSVAGFGTGELFF	TGCAGCGTGGCAGGGTTCGGCACCGGGGAGCTGTTTTTT
.	TRBJ1-1	16	TRBV5-1	.	CASSLDRGGVHTEAFF	TGCGCCAGCAGCTTGGATCGGGGTGGCGTTCACACTGAAGCTTTCTTT
.	TRBJ1-2	14	TRBV9	.	CASSVGQSNYGYTF	TGTGCCAGCAGCGTAGGACAGTCGAACTATGGCTACACCTTC
.	TRBJ2-1	15	TRBV5-1	.	CASSLVEGGYNEQFF	TGCGCCAGCAGCTTGGTGGAGGGAGGATACAATGAGCAGTTCTTC
.	TRBJ2-3	14	TRBV6-5	once	CASSYSPSPDTQYF	TGTGCCAGCAGTTACTCCCCTAGCCCGGATACGCAGTATTTT
.	TRBJ1-1	19	TRBV5-6	.	CASSFSPNSGSLSNTEAFF	TGTGCCAGCAGCTTTAGCCCCAACTCCGGGTCCCTATCGAACACTGAAGCTTTCTTT
.	TRBJ1-4	15	TRBV18	few	CASSPPGSTNEKLFF	TGTGCCAGCTCACCGCCAGGTTCAACTAATGAAAAACTGTTTTTT
.	TRBJ1-6	17	TRBV9	.	CASSKDSLGLPHSPLHF	TGTGCCAGCAGCAAGGACAGCCTTGGCCTCCCCCATTCACCCCTCCACTTT
.	TRBJ2-7	13	TRBV7-2	.	CASIPKRSYEQYF	TGTGCCAGCATCCCTAAGAGGTCCTACGAGCAGTACTTC
TRBD2	TRBJ2-2	17	TRBV5-4	.	CASSPPVVAGLTGELFF	TGTGCCAGCAGCCCCCCGGTGGTAGCGGGGTTGACCGGGGAGCTGTTTTTT
TRBD2	TRBJ2-1	16	TRBV7-2	once	CASSLVSGGAPNEQFF	TGTGCCAGCAGCTTAGTGTCCGGGGGGGCCCCCAATGAGCAGTTCTTC
.	TRBJ2-7	14	TRBV5-1	.	CASTDTGDSYEQYF	TGCGCCAGCACCGATACAGGCGACTCCTACGAGCAGTACTTC
TRBD2	TRBJ2-1	21	TRBV5-1	.	CASSSYLGALQLAGANNEQFF	TGCGCCAGCAGCTCCTACCTCGGGGCGCTCCAACTAGCGGGGGCAAACAATGAGCAGTTCTTC